These 15 T cell receptor beta chains were sequenced from one sample in a study of cytomegalovirus exposure and HLA in healthy donors (dated by TCRdb to about 2017). Receptor libraries were prepared by the immunoSEQ multiplex PCR assay. A mixture of 60 forward primers for TCR Vbeta segments and 13 reverse primers for TCR Jbeta segments was used in the multiplex PCR. TCRdb mirrors the immuneACCESS table, restricted to in-frame sequences. Some clones are absent from its copies; in checked studies, under half trace to an unresolved V gene, and the reason for the others is unknown. The sample contains about 200,000 clones, 9.5% to 15% of them found a single time. Jointly, the top ten make up over 6.5% of the sample. The sample consisted of PBMCs. These receptors came from a man aged 45-65 years in good health and CMV-seropositive.

V is TRBV5-4 and J is TRBJ2-7, with unresolved D. Germline V lookup: CDR1 SGHNT, CDR2 YYREEE (reference sequence). V was cut by 0 bases and J by 0 bases, with 7 bases left in between. The CDR3 is 14 amino acids. The CDR3 is CASSLDELSYEQYF. The CDR3 DNA follows: TGTGCCAGCAGCTTGGACGAGCTCTCCTACGAGCAGTACTTC.

The chain couples TRBV5-5 to TRBJ2-5; TRBD1 agrees at 12 bases. V shed 3 bases, J shed 4 bases, and the junction held 7 bases outside the gene matches. This CDR3 contains 16 residues. In germline, CDR1 is SGHKS, CDR2 YYEKEE (reference sequence). The CDR3 spells CASSWRGQGAGETQYF. The CDR3 DNA reads as TGTGCCAGCAGCTGGAGGGGACAGGGGGCGGGAGAGACCCAGTACTTC.

J is TRBJ2-1 and V is TRBV4-3; D is possibly TRBD2 (7 bases). Trimming removed 1 base at V and 2 bases at J, with 9 bases between. The CDR3 length is 15 residues. CDR1 and CDR2 from the germline V gene are LGHNA and YSLEER. This chain's CDR3 is CASSQVGGAYNEQFF. The CDR3 DNA sequence: TGCGCCAGCAGCCAAGTAGGGGGGGCCTACAATGAGCAGTTCTTC.

The gene calls are TRBV6-5 and TRBJ1-1; tentatively, D is TRBD1 (5 bases). This CDR3 has 15 residues. Per germline, CDR1 MNHEY and CDR2 SVGAGI. V lost 0 bases to trimming and J lost 0 bases, with 8 bases between them. The CDR3 nucleotides are TGTGCCAGCAGTTACTCAGGGGCAATGAACACTGAAGCTTTCTTT. This gives the protein CASSYSGAMNTEAFF.

The chain links TRBV6-6 to TRBJ2-7; possible D gene TRBD1, 6 bases. The V and J ends lost 5 bases and 6 bases respectively, with 8 bases between them. Germline values: CDR1 MNHNY, CDR2 SVGAGI (reference sequence). CDR3 length equals 11 residues. Here the CDR3 DNA reads TGTGCCAGCAGTGCAGGGGTCGAGCAGTACTTC. Encoded protein: CASSAGVEQYF.

This clone showed up just a few times. CDR3 residues: CASSVSQGAETQYF. CDR3 nucleotide sequence: TGTGCCAGCAGCGTAAGTCAGGGGGCAGAGACCCAGTACTTC. The V and J genes are TRBV9 and TRBJ2-5, with 8 bases matching TRBD1. Germline assignment: CDR1 SGDLS and CDR2 YYNGEE. The CDR3 is made up of 14 amino acids. V gave up 1 base and J gave up 4 bases; unmatched junction bases: 3.

This clone showed up just a few times. The CDR3 DNA reads TGCAGCGTTGTAGGGACAGTTAATGAAAAACTGTTTTTT. This encodes CSVVGTVNEKLFF. This chain uses TRBV29-1 with TRBJ1-4; 7 nucleotides align to TRBD1. J lost 4 bases, V lost 4 bases, and 3 bases had no gene match. Germline CDR1 reads SQVTM; CDR2 reads ANQGSEA. This CDR3 region has 13 residues.

The chain carries TRBV6-5 and TRBJ1-2; D might be TRBD1 (5 bases). The CDR3 length is 15 residues. Trimming cost V 4 bases and J 7 bases, with 19 bases left between them. CDR1 MNHEY and CDR2 SVGAGI come from the germline V gene. The CDR3 DNA reads as TGTGCCAGCAGTTCCCCCTGGGAGGGGAGTGGTGGCTACACCTTC. It is translated as CASSSPWEGSGGYTF.

The chain links TRBV5-4 to TRBJ1-2; D might be TRBD1 (5 bases). CDR3 length equals 15 residues. Germline-derived CDR1 and CDR2 are SGHNT and YYREEE (reference sequence). V lost 2 bases and J lost 8, with 19 bases in between. As DNA, the CDR3 is TGTGCCAGCAGCTTAGGGGCCCCCGATTACGGGGGCTACACCTTC. As protein: CASSLGAPDYGGYTF.

This clone was seen more than once but under ten times. The V call is TRBV6-6, the J call TRBJ1-1; a possible D gene is TRBD1 (5 bases). The CDR3 sequence is 13 residues long. In germline, CDR1 is MNHNY, CDR2 SVGAGI (reference sequence). With 3 bases removed from V and 6 bases from J, the gap between germline ends came to 11 bases. The CDR3 DNA reads as TGTGCCAGCAGTTATGATTCAGGGTCTGAAGCTTTCTTT. This gives the protein CASSYDSGSEAFF.

This clone appeared a few times. The chain uses TRBV19 and TRBJ1-1; weak D call: TRBD1 (5 bases). CDR3 length: 13 amino acids. With 10 bases removed from V and 0 bases from J, the gap between germline ends came to 12 bases. Germline-derived CDR1 and CDR2 are LNHDA and SQIVND (reference sequence). CDR3 loop: CATGVTVNTEAFF. The CDR3 region has the DNA TGTGCCACGGGGGTTACAGTGAACACTGAAGCTTTCTTT.

The J gene is TRBJ2-7, the V gene TRBV4-2; 7 positions match TRBD1. The germline CDR1 and CDR2 sequences are LGHNA and YNFKEQ. The V and J ends lost 3 bases and 4 bases, in that order; junction bases with no gene match: 6. The CDR3 has 14 amino acids. The CDR3 here is CASSHNRGGYEQYF. CDR3 coding DNA: TGTGCCAGCAGCCATAACAGGGGCGGGTACGAGCAGTACTTC.

This clone was counted a few times. V is TRBV2 and J is TRBJ2-1, with TRBD2 matching over 10 bases. This CDR3 comprises 16 residues. Germline V gene data show CDR1 as SNHLY and CDR2 as FYNNEI. V lost 3 bases, J lost 2 bases, and 4 bases stayed unmatched. CDR3 in DNA: TGTGCCAGCAGTGAGCTAGCGGGGGAGCCCTACAATGAGCAGTTCTTC. It encodes CASSELAGEPYNEQFF. Using reference TRBV2 and TRBJ2-1 for the parts outside the CDR3, the full variable domain is EPEVTQTPSHQVTQMGQEVILRCVPISNHLYFYWYRQILGQKVEFLVSFYNNEISEKSEIFDDQFSVERPDGSNFTLKIRSTKLEDSAMYFCASSELAGEPYNEQFFGPGTRLTVL.

This chain uses TRBV7-9 with TRBJ2-5, with unresolved D. Trimming left V 8 bases short and J 4 bases short, with 8 bases between. CDR1 and CDR2 from the germline V gene are SEHNR and FQNEAQ (reference sequence). This CDR3 comprises 11 residues. This CDR3 is CASGEVETQYF. The CDR3, as DNA: TGTGCCAGCGGCGAGGTAGAGACCCAGTACTTC. Complete variable domain (other parts from reference TRBV7-9 and TRBJ2-5): DTGVSQNPRHKITKRGQNVTFRCDPISEHNRLYWYRQTLGQGPEFLTYFQNEAQLEKSRLLSDRFSAERPKGSFSTLEIQRTEQGDSAMYLCASGEVETQYFGPGTRLLVL.

The chain has TRBV30 and TRBJ2-2; D might be TRBD1 (6 bases). The CDR3 sequence is 13 residues long. Germline-derived CDR1 and CDR2 are GTSNPN and SVGIG (reference sequence). Trimming stripped 5 bases from V and 6 bases from J, with 13 bases between. CDR3 sequence: CAWPGTFAGELFF. The CDR3 DNA reads as TGTGCCTGGCCCGGGACATTCGCCGGGGAGCTGTTTTTT.